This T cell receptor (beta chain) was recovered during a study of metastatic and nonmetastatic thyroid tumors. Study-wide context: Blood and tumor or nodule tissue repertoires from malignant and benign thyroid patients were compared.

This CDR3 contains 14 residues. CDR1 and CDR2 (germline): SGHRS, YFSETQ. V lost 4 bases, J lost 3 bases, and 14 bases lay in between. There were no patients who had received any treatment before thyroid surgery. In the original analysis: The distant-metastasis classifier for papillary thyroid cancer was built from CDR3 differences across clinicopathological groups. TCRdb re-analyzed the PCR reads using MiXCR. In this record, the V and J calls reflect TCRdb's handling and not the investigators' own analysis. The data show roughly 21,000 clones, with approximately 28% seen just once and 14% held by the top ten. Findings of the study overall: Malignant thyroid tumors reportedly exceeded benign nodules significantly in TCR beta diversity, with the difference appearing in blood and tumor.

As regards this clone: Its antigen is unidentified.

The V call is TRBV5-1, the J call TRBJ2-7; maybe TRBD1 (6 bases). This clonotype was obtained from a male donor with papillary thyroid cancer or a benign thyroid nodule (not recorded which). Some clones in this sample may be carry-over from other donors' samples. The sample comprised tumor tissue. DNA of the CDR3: TGCGCCAGCAGCGTGGAAGGACAGATCTACGAGCAGTACTTC. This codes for CASSVEGQIYEQYF.